Described below is a single T cell receptor beta chain sequence and its context. V was pared by 5 bases and J by 0 bases, with 7 bases between. CDR3 size: 13 residues. The germline V gene has CDR1 MNHEY and CDR2 SVGEGT. This sample is drawn from a study of blood T cell repertoires in COVID-19. Across the study: Samples of COVID-19 (acute and convalescent) were obtained from the United States, Italy and Spain. Nucleic acid was either cDNA or gDNA, and it came from T cells, B-cell-depleted T cells, or PBMCs.

The study assigned cohorts using participant-reported clinical history. Under the authors' procedure: The authors estimated nucleated cell counts from reference gene primer amplification. Method: immunoSEQ multiplex PCR; TCRdb's copy keeps in-frame clones and lacks some. V and J calls and clone size follow that table, whereas D and trimming were derived from the DNA. Of 360,000 or so clones in the sample, roughly four fifths were seen once. The sequence was obtained from a woman between 50 and 59 years old who had recovered from COVID-19. Source material: PBMCs or T cells enriched from blood (not recorded which). The chain is built from TRBV6-2 or TRBV6-3 and TRBJ1-1; D is ambiguous. CDR3: CASSGVLNTEAFF. The DNA for the CDR3 is TGTGCCAGCAGTGGAGTTCTGAACACTGAAGCTTTCTTT.